This is a list of T cell receptor beta chains from one sample in a study of shared clonotypes between healthy human individuals. Data came from immunoSEQ multiplex PCR; TCRdb stores just in-frame clones and leaves some out. Here the sample spans 600,000 to 800,000 clones, 55% to 75% being singletons. The specimen was memory CD4+ T cells sorted from blood. All receptors derive from a woman aged 25 to 39 in good health. The conserved cysteine and the conserved F or W are not part of the CDR3 here. The D gene is left open where the match is weak. Some rows mark clone size as missing; the rest say once, few, many or name a class of expanded clone.

j_call v_call d_call clone_size cdr3_aa
TRBJ1-3 TRBV6-1 . . ASTRYGSSGNTIY
TRBJ2-1 TRBV2 TRBD2 . ASSEPGGGTNEQF
TRBJ1-2 TRBV19 . once ASSSDSPLYGYT
TRBJ2-7 TRBV5-1 TRBD2 . ASTRGSGSTYEQY
TRBJ2-5 TRBV7-6 . . ASSPTTGYQETQY
TRBJ1-3 TRBV6-5 . once ASSYSSTGLDTIY
TRBJ2-2 TRBV7-9 . . ASSPGTTTGGELF
TRBJ2-3 TRBV7-2 . . ASSTDGSMRSTQY
TRBJ1-5 TRBV19 . once ASSISLVSSSNQPQH
TRBJ2-7 TRBV7-9 . . ASSFPAATGLEQY
TRBJ2-2 TRBV7-3 . . ASSSNLAGELF
TRBJ1-2 TRBV9 . . ASTNDIYGYT
TRBJ2-2 TRBV7-9 . . ASSFKSFLTNTGELF
TRBJ2-2 TRBV9 . . ASSVVTGTRDTGELF
TRBJ2-4 TRBV6-6 . . ASSVAELAKNIQY
TRBJ1-1 TRBV13 TRBD1 . ASSLGDRGAEAF
TRBJ2-5 TRBV28 TRBD1 . ASRRRDRVQETQY
TRBJ2-3 TRBV10-3 TRBD1 . AMGGGQGTDTQY
TRBJ2-2 TRBV27 TRBD2 . ASNSGGTGELF